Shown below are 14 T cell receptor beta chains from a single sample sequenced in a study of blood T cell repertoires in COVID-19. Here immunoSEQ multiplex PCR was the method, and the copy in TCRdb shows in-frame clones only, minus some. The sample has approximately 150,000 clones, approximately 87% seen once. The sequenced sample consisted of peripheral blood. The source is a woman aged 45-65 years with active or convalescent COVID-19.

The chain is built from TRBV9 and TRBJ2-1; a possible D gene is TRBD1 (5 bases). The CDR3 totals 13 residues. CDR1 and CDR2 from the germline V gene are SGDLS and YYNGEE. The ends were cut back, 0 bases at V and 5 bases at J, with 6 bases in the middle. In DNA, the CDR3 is TGTGCCAGCAGCGTAGACAGGAACAATGAGCAGTTCTTC. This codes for CASSVDRNNEQFF.

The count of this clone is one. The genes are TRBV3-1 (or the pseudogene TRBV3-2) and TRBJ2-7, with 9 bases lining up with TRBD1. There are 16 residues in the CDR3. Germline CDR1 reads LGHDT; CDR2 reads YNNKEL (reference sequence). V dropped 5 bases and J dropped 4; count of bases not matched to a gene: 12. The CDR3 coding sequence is TGTGCCAGCAGCACGGGACAGGGACTCGTGGCGTACGAGCAGTACTTC. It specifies CASSTGQGLVAYEQYF.

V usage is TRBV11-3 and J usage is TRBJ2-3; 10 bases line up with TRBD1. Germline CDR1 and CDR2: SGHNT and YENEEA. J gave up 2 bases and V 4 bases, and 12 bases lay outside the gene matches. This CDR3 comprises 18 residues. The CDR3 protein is CASSSSPGTGAYTDTQYF. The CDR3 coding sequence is TGTGCCAGCAGCTCGAGTCCCGGGACAGGGGCGTACACAGATACGCAGTATTTT.

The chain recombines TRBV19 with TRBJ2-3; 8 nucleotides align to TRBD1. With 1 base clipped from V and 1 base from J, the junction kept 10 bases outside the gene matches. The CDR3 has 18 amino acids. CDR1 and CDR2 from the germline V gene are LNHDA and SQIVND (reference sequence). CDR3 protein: CASSIVRTGLRRTDTQYF. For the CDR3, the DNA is TGTGCCAGTAGTATAGTCAGGACAGGGTTGAGGCGCACAGATACGCAGTATTTT.

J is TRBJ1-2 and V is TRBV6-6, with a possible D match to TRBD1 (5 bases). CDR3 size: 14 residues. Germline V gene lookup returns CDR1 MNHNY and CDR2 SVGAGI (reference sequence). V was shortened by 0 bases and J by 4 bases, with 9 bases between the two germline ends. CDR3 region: CASSYSGGGYGYTF. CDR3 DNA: TGTGCCAGCAGTTACTCGGGCGGGGGCTATGGCTACACCTTC.

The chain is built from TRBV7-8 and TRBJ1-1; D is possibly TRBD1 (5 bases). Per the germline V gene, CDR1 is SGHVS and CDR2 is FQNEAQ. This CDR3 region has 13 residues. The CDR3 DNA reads TGTGCTACCACCCTTCCGGGGGGCACTGAAGCTTTCTTT. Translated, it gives CATTLPGGTEAFF. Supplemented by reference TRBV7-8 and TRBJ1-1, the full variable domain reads GAGVSQSPRYKVAKRGQDVALRCDPISGHVSLFWYQQALGQGPEFLTYFQNEAQLDKSGLPSDRFFAERPEGSVSTLKIQRTQQEDSAVYLCATTLPGGTEAFFGQGTRLTVV.

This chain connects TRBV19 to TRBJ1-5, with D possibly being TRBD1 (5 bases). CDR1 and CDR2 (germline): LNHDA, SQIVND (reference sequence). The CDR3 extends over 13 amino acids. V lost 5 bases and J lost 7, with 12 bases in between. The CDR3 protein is CASSSWGEQPQHF. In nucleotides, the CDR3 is TGTGCCAGTAGTTCGTGGGGGGAACAGCCCCAGCATTTT.

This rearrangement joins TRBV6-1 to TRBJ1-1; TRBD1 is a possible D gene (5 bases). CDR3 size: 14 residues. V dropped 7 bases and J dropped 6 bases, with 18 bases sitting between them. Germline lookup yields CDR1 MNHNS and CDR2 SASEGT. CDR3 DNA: TGTGCCAGCACCCATAGGGGTACTGGGGCTGAAGCTTTCTTT. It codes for CASTHRGTGAEAFF.

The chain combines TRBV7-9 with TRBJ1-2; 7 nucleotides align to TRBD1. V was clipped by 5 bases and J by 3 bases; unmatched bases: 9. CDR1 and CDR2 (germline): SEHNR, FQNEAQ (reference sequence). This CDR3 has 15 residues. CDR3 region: CASSPSGTAYYGYTF. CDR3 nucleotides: TGTGCCAGCAGCCCCAGTGGGACAGCTTACTATGGCTACACCTTC.

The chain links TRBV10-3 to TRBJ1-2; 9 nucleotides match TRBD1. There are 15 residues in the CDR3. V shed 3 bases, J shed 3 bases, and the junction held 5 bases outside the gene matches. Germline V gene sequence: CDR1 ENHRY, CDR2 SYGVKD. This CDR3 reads CAISDLRTGDYGYTF. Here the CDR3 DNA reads TGTGCCATCAGTGACCTAAGGACAGGGGACTATGGCTACACCTTC.

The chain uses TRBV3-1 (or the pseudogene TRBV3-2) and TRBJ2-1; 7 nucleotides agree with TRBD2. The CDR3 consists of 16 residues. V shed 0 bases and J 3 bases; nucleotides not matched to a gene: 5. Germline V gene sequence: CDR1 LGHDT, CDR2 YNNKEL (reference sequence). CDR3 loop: CASSQDYGRIYNEQFF. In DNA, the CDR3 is TGTGCCAGCAGCCAAGATTACGGGAGGATCTACAATGAGCAGTTCTTC.

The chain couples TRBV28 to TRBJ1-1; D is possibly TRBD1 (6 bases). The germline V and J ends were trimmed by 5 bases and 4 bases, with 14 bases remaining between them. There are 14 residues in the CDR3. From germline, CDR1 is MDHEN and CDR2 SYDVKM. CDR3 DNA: TGTGCCAGCAGTGAGGCAAACAGGGTCACTGAAGCTTTCTTT. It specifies CASSEANRVTEAFF. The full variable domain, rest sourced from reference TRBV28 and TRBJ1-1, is DVKVTQSSRYLVKRTGEKVFLECVQDMDHENMFWYRQDPGLGLRLIYFSYDVKMKEKGDIPEGYSVSREKKERFSLILESASTNQTSMYLCASSEANRVTEAFFGQGTRLTVV.

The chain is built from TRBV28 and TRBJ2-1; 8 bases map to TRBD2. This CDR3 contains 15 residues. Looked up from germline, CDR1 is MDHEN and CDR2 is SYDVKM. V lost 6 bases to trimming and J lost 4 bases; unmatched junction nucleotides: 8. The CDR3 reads CASSFAAGVYNEQFF. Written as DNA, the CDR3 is TGTGCCAGCAGCTTCGCAGCGGGAGTGTACAATGAGCAGTTCTTC.

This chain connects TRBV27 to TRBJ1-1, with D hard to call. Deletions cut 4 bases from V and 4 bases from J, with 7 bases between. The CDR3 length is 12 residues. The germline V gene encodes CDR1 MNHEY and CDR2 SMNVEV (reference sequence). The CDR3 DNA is TGTGCCAGCAGTTCCAGTCGCACTGAAGCTTTCTTT. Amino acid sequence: CASSSSRTEAFF.